A single sample gave rise to the 18 T cell receptor beta chains below, sequenced in a study of T cell responses to AZD1222 COVID-19 vaccine. TCRdb's copy holds only in-frame clones and misses some; the assay was immunoSEQ multiplex PCR. The table has 95,000 to 150,000 clones, 75% to 90% seen once. This specimen was peripheral blood, taken on day 0 of AZD1222 vaccination. These receptors originate from an adult in good health.

In the case of this clone: A read error may produce the germline difference seen at one junction end. Other DNA sequences in this sample translate to the same CDR3. The gene calls are TRBV30 and TRBJ2-6; no clear D gene. This CDR3 contains 13 residues. Germline CDR1 GTSNPN, CDR2 SVGIG (reference sequence). The DNA of the CDR3 is TGCGCCTGGAGTAGTTCTGGGGCCAACGTCCTGACTTTC. It is translated as CAWSSSGANVLTF.

The gene calls are TRBV11-2 and TRBJ2-1, with 8 bases matching TRBD2. Per germline, CDR1 SGHAT and CDR2 FQNNGV. With 5 bases clipped from V and 12 bases from J, the junction kept 21 bases outside the gene matches. This CDR3 comprises 17 residues. The CDR3 here is CASSPSTSSGPAGGQFF. Here the CDR3 DNA reads TGTGCCAGCAGCCCATCAACTTCGTCCGGGCCCGCGGGGGGGCAGTTCTTC.

DNA of the CDR3: TGTGCCAGCAGTTTACGTGGGGGGGGACAGCTCGAAGCTTTCTTT. Its translation: CASSLRGGGQLEAFF. The V and J genes are TRBV28 and TRBJ1-1, with 7 positions matching TRBD1. The CDR3 runs to 15 residues. Germline CDR1 reads MDHEN; CDR2 reads SYDVKM. With V trimmed by 2 bases and J by 8 bases, 11 bases remained unmatched.

This clone showed up just a few times. V and J are TRBV10-3 and TRBJ1-6; 7 nucleotides agree with TRBD1. Germline-derived CDR1 and CDR2 are ENHRY and SYGVKD. V lost 0 bases and J lost 10; bases outside the gene matches: 9. The CDR3 spans 16 residues. In DNA, the CDR3 is TGTGCCATCAGTGAGTCAGAGACAGGGTGGGGATCACCCCTCCACTTT. Translation gives CAISESETGWGSPLHF.

The chain employs TRBV5-4 and TRBJ2-7, with 8 bases lining up with TRBD2. Germline CDR1 and CDR2: SGHNT and YYREEE (reference sequence). V gave up 4 bases and J gave up 3 bases; unmatched junction bases: 12. The CDR3 has 16 residues. The CDR3 protein is CASSPQGSGMFYEQYF. CDR3 sequence (DNA): TGTGCCAGCAGCCCCCAGGGTAGCGGGATGTTCTACGAGCAGTACTTC.

The chain carries TRBV24-1 and TRBJ2-1; maybe TRBD2 (7 bases). Germline lookup yields CDR1 KGHDR and CDR2 SFDVKD. V was pared by 0 bases and J by 1 base, with 15 bases between. CDR3 length: 18 amino acids. In DNA form, the CDR3 reads TGTGCCACCAGTGATTTGGGGGGCGGGAGTGGTTCCTACAATGAGCAGTTCTTC. It is translated as CATSDLGGGSGSYNEQFF.

The chain links TRBV12-5 to TRBJ2-2; 7 bases are a match to TRBD1. With 5 bases clipped from V and 0 bases from J, the junction kept 3 bases outside the gene matches. From germline, CDR1 is LGHNT and CDR2 FRNRAP. The length of the CDR3 is 15 residues. CDR3 bases: TGTGCTAGTGGTCGGGGACAGTCGAACACCGGGGAGCTGTTTTTT. Translating it yields CASGRGQSNTGELFF.

The CDR3 region is CASSLAGGPSDTQYF. CDR3 DNA: TGTGCCAGCAGCTTAGCGGGAGGGCCGTCGGATACGCAGTATTTT. This chain links TRBV7-3 with TRBJ2-3; 9 nucleotides match TRBD2. V trimming: 2 bases; J trimming: 6 bases; junction bases outside the gene matches: 6. The CDR3 loop spans 15 amino acids. Germline CDR1 SGHTA, CDR2 FQGTGA. Full variable domain (rest looked up from reference TRBV7-3 and TRBJ2-3): GAGVSQTPSNKVTEKGKYVELRCDPISGHTALYWYRQSLGQGPEFLIYFQGTGAADDSGLPNDRFFAVRPEGSVSTLKIQRTERGDSAVYLCASSLAGGPSDTQYFGPGTRLTVL.

The chain links TRBV19 to TRBJ2-1, with TRBD2 as a possible D gene (7 bases). The CDR3 is 15 residues long. The V gene's germline CDR1 is LNHDA and CDR2 SQIVND (reference sequence). With 8 bases removed from V and 7 bases from J, the gap between germline ends came to 21 bases. The DNA of the CDR3 is TGTGCCAGTCCCGGGGGCGGGAGCCCCGGGAATGAGCAGTTCTTC. Protein: CASPGGGSPGNEQFF. Drawing the rest from reference TRBV19 and TRBJ2-1, the complete variable domain is DGGITQSPKYLFRKEGQNVTLSCEQNLNHDAMYWYRQDPGQGLRLIYYSQIVNDFQKGDIAEGYSVSREKKESFPLTVTSAQKNPTAFYLCASPGGGSPGNEQFFGPGTRLTVL.

The chain is built from TRBV7-8 and TRBJ2-2, with 12 nucleotides matching TRBD2. After removal of 1 base from V and 0 bases from J, the junction contained 9 bases not matched to a gene. There are 20 residues in the CDR3. Germline-derived CDR1 and CDR2 are SGHVS and FQNEAQ. CDR3 region: CASSLGQGLAGRPNTGELFF. CDR3 nucleotides: TGTGCCAGCAGCTTAGGACAGGGACTAGCGGGCCGACCGAACACCGGGGAGCTGTTTTTT.

With respect to this clone: One junction end disagrees with the germline gene, perhaps due to a read error. The rearrangement links TRBV7-7 to TRBJ2-2; 7 bases match TRBD2. The CDR3 extends over 15 amino acids. CDR1 is SSHAT and CDR2 is FNYEAQ in the germline V gene (reference sequence). The CDR3 DNA reads TGTGCTAGCAGCTCGACTAGCAAGGGCACCGGGGAGCTGTTTTTT. Protein product: CASSSTSKGTGELFF.

The V call is TRBV30, the J call TRBJ2-3; 10 positions match TRBD2. The CDR3 contains 15 residues. Germline loops: CDR1 GTSNPN, CDR2 SVGIG (reference sequence). With V trimmed by 1 base and J by 5 bases, 6 bases remained unmatched. CDR3 region: CAWSALAGVVDTQYF. The DNA of the CDR3 is TGTGCCTGGAGTGCTCTAGCGGGAGTAGTAGATACGCAGTATTTT.

J is TRBJ2-7 and V is TRBV5-6; D not resolved. The V and J ends lost 0 bases and 2 bases respectively, with 9 bases between them. There are 14 residues in the CDR3. Germline CDR1 SGHDT, CDR2 YYEEEE. The CDR3 reads CASSLGAPAYEQYF. The CDR3 nucleotides read TGTGCCAGCAGCTTGGGGGCGCCGGCCTACGAGCAGTACTTC.

The chain uses TRBV29-1 and TRBJ1-1; D not resolved. Germline lookup yields CDR1 SQVTM and CDR2 ANQGSEA. V was shortened by 5 bases and J by 4 bases, with 11 bases between the two germline ends. The CDR3 has 12 residues. CDR3 region: CSVIPGATEAFF. The CDR3 DNA reads as TGCAGCGTTATTCCAGGCGCCACTGAAGCTTTCTTT.

The V gene is TRBV18, the J gene TRBJ1-1; no reliable D call. Germline-derived CDR1 and CDR2 are KGHSH and LQKENI. The CDR3 covers 13 residues. Trimming stripped 3 bases from V and 6 bases from J, with 11 bases between. The CDR3 sequence: CASSPQAKAEAFF. CDR3 nucleotide sequence: TGTGCCAGCTCACCGCAGGCCAAGGCTGAAGCTTTCTTT.

This chain links TRBV6-2 or TRBV6-3 with TRBJ2-7; 12 positions agree with TRBD2. V trimming: 2 bases; J trimming: 3 bases; junction bases outside the gene matches: 11. CDR1 is MNHEY, CDR2 SVGEGT, per germline. This CDR3 region has 18 residues. CDR3 nucleotide sequence: TGTGCCAGCAGTTACCTGGCTAGCGGGAGGGCCAGGAGCTACGAGCAGTACTTC. As protein: CASSYLASGRARSYEQYF.

This clone was detected only a few times. The rearrangement uses TRBV5-6 and TRBJ2-3; 11 bases are shared with TRBD2. This CDR3 is 17 amino acids long. V was pared by 2 bases and J by 5 bases, with 10 bases of the junction left unmatched. Per germline, CDR1 SGHDT and CDR2 YYEEEE. In DNA, the CDR3 is TGTGCCAGCAGCTTCGCCGTGGGACTAGCGGACCAAGATACGCAGTATTTT. Translating it yields CASSFAVGLADQDTQYF.

The rearrangement links TRBV14 to TRBJ1-1, with a weak D call TRBD1 (6 bases). In germline, CDR1 is SGHDN, CDR2 FVKESK. The CDR3 has 17 amino acids. Trimming cost V 0 bases and J 5 bases, with 19 bases left between them. CDR3 nucleotide sequence: TGTGCCAGCAGCCAAGAACAGGTCCGGGGGCGAGGTACTGAAGCTTTCTTT. It codes for CASSQEQVRGRGTEAFF. The full variable domain, its missing parts supplied by reference TRBV14 and TRBJ1-1, is EAGVTQFPSHSVIEKGQTVTLRCDPISGHDNLYWYRRVMGKEIKFLLHFVKESKQDESGMPNNRFLAERTGGTYSTLKVQPAELEDSGVYFCASSQEQVRGRGTEAFFGQGTRLTVV.